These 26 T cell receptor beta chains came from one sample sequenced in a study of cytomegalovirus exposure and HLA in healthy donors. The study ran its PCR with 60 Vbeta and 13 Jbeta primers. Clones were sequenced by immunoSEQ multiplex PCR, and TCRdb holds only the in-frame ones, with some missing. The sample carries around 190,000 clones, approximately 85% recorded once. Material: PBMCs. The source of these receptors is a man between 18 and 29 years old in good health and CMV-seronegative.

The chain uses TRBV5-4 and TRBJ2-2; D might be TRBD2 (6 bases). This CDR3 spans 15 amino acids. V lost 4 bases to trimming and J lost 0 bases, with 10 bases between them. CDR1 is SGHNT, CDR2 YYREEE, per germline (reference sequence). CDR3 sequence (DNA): TGTGCCAGCAGCCGGGAGATCACGAACACCGGGGAGCTGTTTTTT. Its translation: CASSREITNTGELFF.

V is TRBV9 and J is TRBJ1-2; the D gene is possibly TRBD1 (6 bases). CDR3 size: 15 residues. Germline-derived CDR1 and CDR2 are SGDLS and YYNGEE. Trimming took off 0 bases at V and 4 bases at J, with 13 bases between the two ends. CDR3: CASSVDLRGGYGYTF. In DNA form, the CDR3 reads TGTGCCAGCAGCGTAGATTTGAGAGGGGGCTATGGCTACACCTTC.

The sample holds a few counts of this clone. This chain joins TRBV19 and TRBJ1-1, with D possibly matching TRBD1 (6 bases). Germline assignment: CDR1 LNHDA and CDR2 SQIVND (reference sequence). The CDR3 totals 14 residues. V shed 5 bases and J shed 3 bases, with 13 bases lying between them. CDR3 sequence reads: CASSEGVGDTEAFF. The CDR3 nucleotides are TGTGCCAGTAGTGAGGGGGTGGGGGACACTGAAGCTTTCTTT. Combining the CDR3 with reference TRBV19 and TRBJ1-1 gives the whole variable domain DGGITQSPKYLFRKEGQNVTLSCEQNLNHDAMYWYRQDPGQGLRLIYYSQIVNDFQKGDIAEGYSVSREKKESFPLTVTSAQKNPTAFYLCASSEGVGDTEAFFGQGTRLTVV.

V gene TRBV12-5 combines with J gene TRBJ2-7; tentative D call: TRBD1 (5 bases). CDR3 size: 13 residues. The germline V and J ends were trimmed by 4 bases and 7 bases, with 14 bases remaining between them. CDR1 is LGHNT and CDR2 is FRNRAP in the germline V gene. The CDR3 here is CASGYQQGREQYF. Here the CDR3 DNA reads TGTGCTAGTGGTTACCAGCAGGGCAGGGAGCAGTACTTC.

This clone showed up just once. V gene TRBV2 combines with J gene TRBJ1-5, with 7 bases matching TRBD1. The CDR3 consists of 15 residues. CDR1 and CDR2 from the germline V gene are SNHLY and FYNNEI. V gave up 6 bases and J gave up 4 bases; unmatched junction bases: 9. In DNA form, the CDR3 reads TGTGCCAGCAGAAGACAGGGTAGCCAAAATCAGCCCCAGCATTTT. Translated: CASRRQGSQNQPQHF. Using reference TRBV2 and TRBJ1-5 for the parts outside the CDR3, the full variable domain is EPEVTQTPSHQVTQMGQEVILRCVPISNHLYFYWYRQILGQKVEFLVSFYNNEISEKSEIFDDQFSVERPDGSNFTLKIRSTKLEDSAMYFCASRRQGSQNQPQHFGDGTRLSIL.

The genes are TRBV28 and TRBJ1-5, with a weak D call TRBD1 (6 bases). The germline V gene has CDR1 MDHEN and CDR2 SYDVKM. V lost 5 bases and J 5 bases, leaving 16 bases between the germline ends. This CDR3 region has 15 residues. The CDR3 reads CASSISGVRDQPQHF. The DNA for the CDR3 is TGTGCCAGCAGTATATCAGGGGTACGGGATCAGCCCCAGCATTTT.

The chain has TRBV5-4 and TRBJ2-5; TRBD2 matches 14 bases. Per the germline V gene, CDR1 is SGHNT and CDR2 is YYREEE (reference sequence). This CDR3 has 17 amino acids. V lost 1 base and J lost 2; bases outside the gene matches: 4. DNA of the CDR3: TGTGCCAGCAGCTTGCCCGGACTAGCGGGGGGACAAGAGACCCAGTACTTC. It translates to CASSLPGLAGGQETQYF.

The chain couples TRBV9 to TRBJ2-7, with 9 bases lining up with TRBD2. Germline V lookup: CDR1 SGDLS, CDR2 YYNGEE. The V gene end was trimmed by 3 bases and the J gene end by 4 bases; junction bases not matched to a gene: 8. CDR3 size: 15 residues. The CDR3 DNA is TGTGCCAGCAGCGAGACCGTAGCGGGAGAATACGAGCAGTACTTC. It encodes CASSETVAGEYEQYF.

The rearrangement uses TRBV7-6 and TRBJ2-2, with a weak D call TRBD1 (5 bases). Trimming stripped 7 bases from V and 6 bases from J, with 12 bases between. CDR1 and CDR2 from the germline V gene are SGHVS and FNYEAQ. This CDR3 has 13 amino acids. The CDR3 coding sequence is TGTGCCAGCACCAGGGTAAATCCCGGGGAGCTGTTTTTT. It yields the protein CASTRVNPGELFF.

CDR3 DNA sequence: TGTGCCAGCAGTTACAGGGATCAGCCCCAGCATTTT. This gives the protein CASSYRDQPQHF. The V and J genes are TRBV5-4 and TRBJ1-5, with a weak D call TRBD1 (6 bases). Germline V gene sequence: CDR1 SGHNT, CDR2 YYREEE (reference sequence). Trimming took 5 bases from V and 5 from J, leaving 8 bases between them. The CDR3 is 12 amino acids.

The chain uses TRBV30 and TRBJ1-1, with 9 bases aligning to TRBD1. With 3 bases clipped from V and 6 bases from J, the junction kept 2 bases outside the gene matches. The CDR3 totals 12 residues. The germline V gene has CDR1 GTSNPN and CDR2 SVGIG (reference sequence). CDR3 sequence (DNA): TGTGCCTGGAGCACAGGGGGCTCTGAAGCTTTCTTT. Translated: CAWSTGGSEAFF.

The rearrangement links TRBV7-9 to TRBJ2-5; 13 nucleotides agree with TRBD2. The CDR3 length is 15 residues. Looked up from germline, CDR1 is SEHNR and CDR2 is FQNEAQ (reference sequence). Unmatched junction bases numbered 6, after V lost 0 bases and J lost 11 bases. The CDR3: CASSLAGGLAGSQYF. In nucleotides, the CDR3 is TGTGCCAGCAGCTTAGCGGGGGGACTAGCGGGATCTCAGTACTTC.

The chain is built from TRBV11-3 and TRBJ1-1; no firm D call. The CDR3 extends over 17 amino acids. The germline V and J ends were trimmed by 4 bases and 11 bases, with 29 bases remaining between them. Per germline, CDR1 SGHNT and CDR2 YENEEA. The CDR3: CASSSLLMERRGRKAFF. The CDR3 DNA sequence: TGTGCCAGCAGCTCCTTACTGATGGAAAGGCGAGGGCGTAAGGCTTTCTTT.

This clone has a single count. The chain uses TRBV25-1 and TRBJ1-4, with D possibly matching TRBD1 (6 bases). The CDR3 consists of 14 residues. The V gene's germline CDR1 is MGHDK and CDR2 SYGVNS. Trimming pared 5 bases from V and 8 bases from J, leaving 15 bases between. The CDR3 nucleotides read TGTGCCAGCAGTCTCGGCAGGGGTCAGGAAAAACTGTTTTTT. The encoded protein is CASSLGRGQEKLFF. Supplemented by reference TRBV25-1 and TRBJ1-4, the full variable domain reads EADIYQTPRYLVIGTGKKITLECSQTMGHDKMYWYQQDPGMELHLIHYSYGVNSTEKGDLSSESTVSRIRTEHFPLTLESARPSHTSQYLCASSLGRGQEKLFFGSGTQLSVL.

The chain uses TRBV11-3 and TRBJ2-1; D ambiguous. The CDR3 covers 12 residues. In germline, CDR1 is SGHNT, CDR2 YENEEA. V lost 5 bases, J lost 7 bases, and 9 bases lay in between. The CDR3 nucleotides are TGTGCCAGCAGCCGCACCCGGAATGAGCAGTTCTTC. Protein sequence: CASSRTRNEQFF.

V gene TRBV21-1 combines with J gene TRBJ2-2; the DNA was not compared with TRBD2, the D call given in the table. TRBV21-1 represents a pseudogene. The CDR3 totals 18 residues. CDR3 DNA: TGTGCCAGCGGGGGGGGGTCAAAAGGACAGCCATACACCGGGGAGCTGTTTTTT. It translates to CASGGGSKGQPYTGELFF.

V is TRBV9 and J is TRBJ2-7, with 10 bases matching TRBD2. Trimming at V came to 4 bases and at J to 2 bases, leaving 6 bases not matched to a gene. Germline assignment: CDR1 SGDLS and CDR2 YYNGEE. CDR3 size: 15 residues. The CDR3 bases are TGTGCCAGCAGCAATAGCGGGGGGTTAACCTACGAGCAGTACTTC. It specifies CASSNSGGLTYEQYF.

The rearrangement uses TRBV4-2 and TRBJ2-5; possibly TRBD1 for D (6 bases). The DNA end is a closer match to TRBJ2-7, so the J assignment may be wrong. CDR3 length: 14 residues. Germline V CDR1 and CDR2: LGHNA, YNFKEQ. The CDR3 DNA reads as TGTGCCAGCAGCCAAGAAACAGGGTTCTACGAGCAGTACTTC. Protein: CASSQETGFYEQYF.

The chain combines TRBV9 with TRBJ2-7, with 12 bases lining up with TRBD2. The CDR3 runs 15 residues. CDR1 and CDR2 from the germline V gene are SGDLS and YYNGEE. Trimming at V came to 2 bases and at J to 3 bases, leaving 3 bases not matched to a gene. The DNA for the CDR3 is TGTGCCAGCAGCGTGACTAGCGGGGGTATCTACGAGCAGTACTTC. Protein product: CASSVTSGGIYEQYF.

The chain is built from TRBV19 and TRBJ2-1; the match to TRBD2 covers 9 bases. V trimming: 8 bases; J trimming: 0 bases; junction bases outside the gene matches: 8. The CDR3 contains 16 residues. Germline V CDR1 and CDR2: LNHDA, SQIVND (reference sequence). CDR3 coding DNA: TGTGCCAGTGTTGCTAGCGGGACTCCCTCCTACAATGAGCAGTTCTTC. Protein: CASVASGTPSYNEQFF.

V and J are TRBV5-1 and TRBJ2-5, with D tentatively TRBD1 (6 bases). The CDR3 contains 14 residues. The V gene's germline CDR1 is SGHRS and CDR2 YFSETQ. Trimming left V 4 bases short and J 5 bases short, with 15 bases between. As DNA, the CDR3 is TGCGCCAGCAGCCTGAAACAGGGTAGTGAGACCCAGTACTTC. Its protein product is CASSLKQGSETQYF.

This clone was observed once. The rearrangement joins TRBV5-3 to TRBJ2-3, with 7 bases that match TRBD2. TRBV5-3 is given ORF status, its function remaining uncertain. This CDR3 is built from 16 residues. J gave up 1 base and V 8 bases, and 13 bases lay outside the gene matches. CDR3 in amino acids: CASPPIRGDGTDTQYF. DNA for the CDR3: TGTGCCAGTCCCCCAATACGGGGGGACGGCACAGATACGCAGTATTTT.

In nucleotides, the CDR3 is TGTGCCAGCAGTTTTGGGACAGTCCAAGAGACCCAGTACTTC. Encoded protein: CASSFGTVQETQYF. This sequence joins TRBV5-8 and TRBJ2-5; TRBD1 matches at 7 bases. The CDR3 length is 14 residues. The J segment lost 1 base and the V segment lost 5 bases, leaving 5 bases of the junction unmatched. The germline gives CDR1 SGHTS, CDR2 YDEGEE.

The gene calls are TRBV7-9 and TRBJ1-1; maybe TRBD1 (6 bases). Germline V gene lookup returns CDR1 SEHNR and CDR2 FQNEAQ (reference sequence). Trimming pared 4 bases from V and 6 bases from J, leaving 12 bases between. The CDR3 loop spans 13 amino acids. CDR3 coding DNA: TGTGCCAGCAGCTCTAGGGCAGGGGCTGAAGCTTTCTTT. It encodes CASSSRAGAEAFF.

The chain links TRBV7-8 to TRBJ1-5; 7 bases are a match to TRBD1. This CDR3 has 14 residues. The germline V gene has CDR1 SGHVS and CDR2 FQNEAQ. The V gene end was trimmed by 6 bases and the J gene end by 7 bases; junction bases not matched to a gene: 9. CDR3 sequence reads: CASRPTGVNQPQHF. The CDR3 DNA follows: TGTGCCAGCAGGCCAACAGGGGTGAACCAGCCCCAGCATTTT.

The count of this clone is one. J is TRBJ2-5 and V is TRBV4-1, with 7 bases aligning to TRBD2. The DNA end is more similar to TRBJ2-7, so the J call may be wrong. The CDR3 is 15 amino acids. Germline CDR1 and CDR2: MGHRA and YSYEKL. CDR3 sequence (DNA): TGCGCCAGCAGCCCCGGGGGAGGGCGCTCCTACGAGCAGTACTTC. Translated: CASSPGGGRSYEQYF.